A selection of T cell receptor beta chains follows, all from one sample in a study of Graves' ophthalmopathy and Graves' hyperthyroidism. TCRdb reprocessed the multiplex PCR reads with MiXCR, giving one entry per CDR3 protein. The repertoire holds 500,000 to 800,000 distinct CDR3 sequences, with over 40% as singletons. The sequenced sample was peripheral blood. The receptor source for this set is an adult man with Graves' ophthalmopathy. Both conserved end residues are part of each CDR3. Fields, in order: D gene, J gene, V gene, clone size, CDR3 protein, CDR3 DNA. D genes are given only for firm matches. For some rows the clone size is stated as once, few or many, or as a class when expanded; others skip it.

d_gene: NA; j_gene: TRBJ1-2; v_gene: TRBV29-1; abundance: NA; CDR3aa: CSGDSYGYTF; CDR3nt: TGCAGCGGCGACAGCTATGGCTACACCTTC
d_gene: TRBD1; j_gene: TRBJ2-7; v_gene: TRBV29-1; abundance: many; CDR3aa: CSVEGGGDRDISYEQYF; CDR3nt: TGCAGCGTTGAAGGGGGGGGGGACAGGGACATCTCCTACGAGCAGTACTTC
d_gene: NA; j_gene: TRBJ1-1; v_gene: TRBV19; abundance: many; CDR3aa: CASSMSRNTEAFF; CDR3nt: TGTGCCAGTAGTATGTCCCGGAACACTGAAGCTTTCTTT
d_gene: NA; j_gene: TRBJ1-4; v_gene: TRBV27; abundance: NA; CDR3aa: CASSFQGYGEKLFF; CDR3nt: TGTGCCAGCAGTTTTCAGGGTTATGGTGAAAAACTGTTTTTT
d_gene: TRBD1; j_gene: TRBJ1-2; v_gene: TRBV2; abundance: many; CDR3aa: CASRVTGVYGYTF; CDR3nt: TGTGCCAGCAGGGTGACAGGGGTGTACGGCTACACCTTC
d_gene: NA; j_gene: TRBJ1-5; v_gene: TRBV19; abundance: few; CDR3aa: CASSIGQPQHF; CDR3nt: TGTGCCAGTAGTATCGGGCAGCCCCAGCATTTT
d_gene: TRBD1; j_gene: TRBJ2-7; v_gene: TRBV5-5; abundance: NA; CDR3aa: CASSRGQGLSRYEQYF; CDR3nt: TGTGCCAGCAGCCGGGGACAGGGACTATCCCGCTACGAGCAGTACTTC
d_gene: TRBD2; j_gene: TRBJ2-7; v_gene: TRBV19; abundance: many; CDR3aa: CASSPRLANYEQYF; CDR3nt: TGTGCCAGTAGTCCCAGACTAGCCAACTACGAGCAGTACTTC
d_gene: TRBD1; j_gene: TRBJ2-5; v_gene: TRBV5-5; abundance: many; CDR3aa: CASSSNPTGGVTQYF; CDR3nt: TGTGCCAGCAGCTCTAATCCGACAGGGGGCGTGACCCAGTACTTC
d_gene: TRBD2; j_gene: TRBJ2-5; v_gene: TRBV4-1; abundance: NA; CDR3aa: CASSPRTSGSSFSETQYF; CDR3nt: TGCGCCAGCAGCCCCAGGACTAGCGGGAGTTCGTTCTCGGAGACCCAGTACTTC
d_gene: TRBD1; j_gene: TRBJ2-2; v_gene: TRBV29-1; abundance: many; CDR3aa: CSDSGTGLTGELFF; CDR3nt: TGCAGCGACTCCGGGACAGGGCTCACCGGGGAGCTGTTTTTT
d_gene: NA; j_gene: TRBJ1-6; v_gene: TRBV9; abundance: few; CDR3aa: CASSLGPTRSSYNSPLHF; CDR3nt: TGTGCCAGCAGCCTTGGACCAACGAGGAGCTCCTATAATTCACCCCTCCACTTT
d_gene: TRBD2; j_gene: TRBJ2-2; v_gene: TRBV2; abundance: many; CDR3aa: CASKTGGNTGELFF; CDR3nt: TGTGCCAGCAAGACGGGGGGGAACACCGGGGAGCTGTTTTTT
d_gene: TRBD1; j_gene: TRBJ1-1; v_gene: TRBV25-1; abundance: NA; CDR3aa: CASSERGTGFAEAFF; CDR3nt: TGTGCCAGCAGTGAACGGGGGACAGGGTTCGCTGAAGCTTTCTTT